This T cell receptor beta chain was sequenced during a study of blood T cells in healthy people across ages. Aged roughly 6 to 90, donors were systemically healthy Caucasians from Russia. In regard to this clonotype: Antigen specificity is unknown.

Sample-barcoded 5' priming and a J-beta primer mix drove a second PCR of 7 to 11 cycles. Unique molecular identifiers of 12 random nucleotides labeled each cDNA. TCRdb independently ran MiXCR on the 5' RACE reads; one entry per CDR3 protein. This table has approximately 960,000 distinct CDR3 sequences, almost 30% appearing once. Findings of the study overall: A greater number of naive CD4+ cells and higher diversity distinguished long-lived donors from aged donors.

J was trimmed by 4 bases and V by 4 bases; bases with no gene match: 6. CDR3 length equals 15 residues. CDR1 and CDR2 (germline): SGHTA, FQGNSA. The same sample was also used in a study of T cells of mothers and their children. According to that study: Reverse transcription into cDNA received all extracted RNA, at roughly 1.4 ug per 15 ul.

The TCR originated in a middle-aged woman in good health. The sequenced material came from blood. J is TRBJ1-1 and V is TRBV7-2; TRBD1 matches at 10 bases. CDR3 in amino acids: CASSSWTGGGTEAFF. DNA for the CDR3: TGTGCCAGCAGCTCCTGGACAGGGGGAGGCACTGAAGCTTTCTTT.